This T cell receptor beta chain is drawn from a study of liver allograft versus peripheral blood T cells (dated by TCRdb to about 2020). For the wider study: The study compared T cell receptor repertoires found within transplanted livers against repertoires in the peripheral blood of liver transplant recipients. General findings and caveats noted by the study authors: T cell receptor repertoires inside liver allografts were reported to be different from the repertoires detected in peripheral blood.

Sequenced using an Illumina MiSeq. The public reads were reanalyzed by TCRdb: fastp trimming at Q25, MiXCR alignment, in-frame beta chains only. Each CDR3 protein gets just one entry, which takes the most common genes and DNA from the rows behind it. Here the sample has approximately 16,000 distinct CDR3 sequences; roughly a fifth occur a single time. The leading ten clones occupy roughly 13% of the sample. The CDR3, cysteine through phenylalanine, is 15 amino acids long. The CDR3 DNA has 45 bases and is translated from base 1. Trimming at the junction amounts to 5 bases on V and 1 base on J, and the germline ends lie 13 bases apart. This clonotype was seen a few times. The antigen it binds to is not known. Per-nucleotide qualities are absent, and no much larger clonotype sits a single base away.

The rearranged chain carries TRBV12-3 or TRBV12-4 and TRBJ2-3; a tentative D match to TRBD2 spans 6 bases. This TCR came from a human patient who had a liver transplant. Some T cells may be donor cells from the graft after a transplant. CDR3 region: CASSPTRRGTDTQYF. The DNA is TGTGCCAGCAGTCCGACTAGGAGGGGCACAGATACGCAGTATTTT.